A single sample gave rise to the 2 T cell receptor beta chains below, sequenced in a study of cytomegalovirus exposure and HLA in healthy donors. Primers included in the PCR were 60 Vbeta and 13 Jbeta primers. Some clones are missing from TCRdb's copy, which holds only in-frame ones; the method was immunoSEQ multiplex PCR. Counted here are around 140,000 clones, around 57% occurring once; the ten biggest clones make up roughly 1.9%. The sequenced material came from PBMCs. The source of these receptors is a male donor in good health and CMV-seronegative.

This clone was detected a few times. The chain carries TRBV6-6 and TRBJ2-1; D perhaps matches TRBD2 (6 bases). Trimming took off 5 bases at V and 6 bases at J, with 17 bases between the two ends. Germline loops: CDR1 MNHNY, CDR2 SVGAGI (reference sequence). This CDR3 is built from 15 residues. CDR3 sequence reads: CASSGGVSRPNEQFF. CDR3 sequence (DNA): TGTGCCAGCAGTGGAGGGGTCTCCCGACCCAATGAGCAGTTCTTC.

V and J are TRBV11-2 and TRBJ2-1; 7 bases map to TRBD1. The V and J ends lost 5 bases and 0 bases, in that order; junction bases with no gene match: 1. The CDR3 has 14 amino acids. The germline V gene encodes CDR1 SGHAT and CDR2 FQNNGV. Here the CDR3 DNA reads TGTGCCAGCAGCGACAGGGCCTCCTACAATGAGCAGTTCTTC. Its protein is CASSDRASYNEQFF.